Included here is one T cell receptor (beta chain) sequence, with context. These data originate in a study of regulatory T cells in long-lasting Graves disease. The authors built TCR beta libraries using iRepertoire HTBI primers and Arm-PCR of CDR3 regions. TCRdb re-called the multiplex PCR reads with MiXCR, one entry per CDR3 protein. The sample yields roughly 700,000 distinct CDR3 sequences, about 30% seen once. Time point of the sample: persistent/refractory GD, antithyroid drugs over 5 years with positive TRAb. The TCR library was prepared using RNA isolated from PBMCs. The diagnosis of Graves' disease used American Thyroid Association guidelines. As a group, patients came from one endocrinology department in Xi'an, China. CDR3 length equals 15 residues. Trimming took off 5 bases at V and 5 bases at J, with 18 bases between the two ends. CDR1 and CDR2 (germline): SGHAT, FQNNGV.

The receptor comes from a female donor with Graves disease. The chain links TRBV11-2 to TRBJ1-1, with a possible D match to TRBD1 (6 bases). Here the sequenced sample was peripheral blood mononuclear cells (PBMCs), taken when the disease was refractory, from a patient treated with antithyroid drugs. CDR3 nucleotides: TGTGCCAGCAGCGCCCCGGGACAAATGAGAACTGAAGCTTTCTTT. This sequence encodes CASSAPGQMRTEAFF.